The clone carrying this TCR beta chain came up many times. This sample is part of a study of spatial heterogeneity in lung cancer. Germline CDR1 and CDR2: LGHNA and YNFKEQ. Trimming pared 4 bases from V and 0 bases from J, leaving 10 bases between. The CDR3 length is 16 residues. A single record per CDR3 protein comes from TCRdb applying MiXCR to the 5' RACE reads. Here the sample spans 80,000 to 95,000 distinct CDR3 sequences, approximately 8.2% being singletons. Time point noted: sample taken at primary tumor resection. Whole RNA, isolated from tumor, nontumor lung or frozen PBMC, was sequenced without prior sorting.

J is TRBJ2-6 and V is TRBV4-2; the D is unclear. Material: PBMCs, obtained at surgery. The receptor was isolated from a male donor with early-stage non-small cell lung cancer. CDR3 sequence reads: CASSPNHGSGANVLTF. In DNA form, the CDR3 reads TGTGCCAGCAGCCCTAATCACGGCTCTGGGGCCAACGTCCTGACTTTC.